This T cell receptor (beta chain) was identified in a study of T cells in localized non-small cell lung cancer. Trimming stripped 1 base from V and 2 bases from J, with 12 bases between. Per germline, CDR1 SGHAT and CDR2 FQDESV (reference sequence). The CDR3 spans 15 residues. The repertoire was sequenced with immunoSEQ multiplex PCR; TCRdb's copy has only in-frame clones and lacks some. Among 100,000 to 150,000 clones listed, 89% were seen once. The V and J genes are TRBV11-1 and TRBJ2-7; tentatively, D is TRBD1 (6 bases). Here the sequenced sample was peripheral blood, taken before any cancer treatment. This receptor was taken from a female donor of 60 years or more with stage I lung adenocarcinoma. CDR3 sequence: CASSLDRWGPYEQYF. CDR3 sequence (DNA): TGTGCCAGCAGCTTAGATCGGTGGGGGCCCTACGAGCAGTACTTC.